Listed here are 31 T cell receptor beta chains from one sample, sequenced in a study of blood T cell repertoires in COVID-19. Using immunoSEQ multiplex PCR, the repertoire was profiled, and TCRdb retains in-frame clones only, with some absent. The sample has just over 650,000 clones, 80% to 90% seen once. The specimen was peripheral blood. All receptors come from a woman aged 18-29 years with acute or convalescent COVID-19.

The CDR3 loop is CASSAYKERNTIYF. The CDR3 DNA reads TGTGCCAGCAGTGCGTACAAGGAGCGAAACACCATATATTTT. The rearrangement joins TRBV2 to TRBJ1-3; D ambiguous. The germline CDR1 and CDR2 sequences are SNHLY and FYNNEI. V was trimmed by 4 bases and J by 5 bases, leaving 12 bases between them. CDR3 length: 14 amino acids.

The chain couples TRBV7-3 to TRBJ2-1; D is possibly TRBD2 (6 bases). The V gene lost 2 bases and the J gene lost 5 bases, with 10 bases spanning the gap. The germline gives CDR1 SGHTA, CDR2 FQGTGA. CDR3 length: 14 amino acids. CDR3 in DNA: TGTGCCAGCAGCTTATCACGGGGGAACAATGAGCAGTTCTTC. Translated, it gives CASSLSRGNNEQFF.

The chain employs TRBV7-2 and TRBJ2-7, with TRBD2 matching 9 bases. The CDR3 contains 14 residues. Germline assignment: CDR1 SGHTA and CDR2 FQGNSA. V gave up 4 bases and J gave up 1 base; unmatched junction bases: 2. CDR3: CASSSLAGSYEQYF. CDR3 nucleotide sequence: TGTGCCAGCAGCTCCCTAGCGGGGTCCTACGAGCAGTACTTC. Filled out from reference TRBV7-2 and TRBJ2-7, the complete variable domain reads GAGVSQSPSNKVTEKGKDVELRCDPISGHTALYWYRQSLGQGLEFLIYFQGNSAPDKSGLPSDRFSAERTGGSVSTLTIQRTQQEDSAVYLCASSSLAGSYEQYFGPGTRLTVT.

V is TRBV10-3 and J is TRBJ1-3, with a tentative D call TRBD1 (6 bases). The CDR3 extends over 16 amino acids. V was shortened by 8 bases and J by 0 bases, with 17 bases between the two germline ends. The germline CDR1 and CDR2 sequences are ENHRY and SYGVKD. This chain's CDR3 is CAISGGPWSSGNTIYF. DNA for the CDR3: TGTGCCATCTCGGGGGGGCCATGGAGCTCTGGAAACACCATATATTTT.

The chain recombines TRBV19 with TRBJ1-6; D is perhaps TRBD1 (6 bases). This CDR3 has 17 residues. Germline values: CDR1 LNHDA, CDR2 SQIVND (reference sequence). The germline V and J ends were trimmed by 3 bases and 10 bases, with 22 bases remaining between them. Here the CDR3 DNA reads TGTGCCAGTAGTATCTTGGGACAAAGGGTGGGCGGATCACCCCTCCACTTT. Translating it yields CASSILGQRVGGSPLHF.

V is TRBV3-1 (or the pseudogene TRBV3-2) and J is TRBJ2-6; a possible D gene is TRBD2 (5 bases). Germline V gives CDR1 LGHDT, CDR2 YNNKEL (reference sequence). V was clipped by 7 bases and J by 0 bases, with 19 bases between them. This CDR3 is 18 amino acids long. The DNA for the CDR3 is TGTGCCAGCACCCCGGGGAGCAGCATAATCTCTGGGGCCAACGTCCTGACTTTC. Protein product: CASTPGSSIISGANVLTF.

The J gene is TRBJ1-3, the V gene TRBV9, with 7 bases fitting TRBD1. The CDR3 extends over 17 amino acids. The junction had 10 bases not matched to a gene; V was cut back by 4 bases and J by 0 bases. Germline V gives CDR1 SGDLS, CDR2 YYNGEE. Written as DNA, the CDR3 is TGTGCCAGCAGCCAGGCCGGGACAGCCTTCTCTGGAAACACCATATATTTT. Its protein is CASSQAGTAFSGNTIYF.

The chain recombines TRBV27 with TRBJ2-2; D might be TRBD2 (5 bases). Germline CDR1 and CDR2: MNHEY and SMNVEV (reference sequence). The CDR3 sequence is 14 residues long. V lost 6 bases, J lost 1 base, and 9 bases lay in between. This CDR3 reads CASRSEGNTGELFF. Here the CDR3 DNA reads TGTGCCAGCAGGTCAGAGGGGAACACCGGGGAGCTGTTTTTT.

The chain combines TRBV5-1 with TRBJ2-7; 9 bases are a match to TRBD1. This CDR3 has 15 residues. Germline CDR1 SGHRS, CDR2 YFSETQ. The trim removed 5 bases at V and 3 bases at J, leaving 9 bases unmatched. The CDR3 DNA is TGCGCCAGCAGTTCCCTTCGGACAGGGGTCTACGAGCAGTACTTC. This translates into CASSSLRTGVYEQYF.

CDR3 DNA: TGTGCCAGCAACGGGGGTTCAGGAAACACCATATATTTT. Encoded protein: CASNGGSGNTIYF. The rearrangement links TRBV28 to TRBJ1-3; D possibly corresponds to TRBD1 (5 bases). CDR3 size: 13 residues. The germline V gene encodes CDR1 MDHEN and CDR2 SYDVKM. V lost 7 bases and J 4 bases, leaving 11 bases between the germline ends. Using reference TRBV28 and TRBJ1-3 for the parts outside the CDR3, the full variable domain is DVKVTQSSRYLVKRTGEKVFLECVQDMDHENMFWYRQDPGLGLRLIYFSYDVKMKEKGDIPEGYSVSREKKERFSLILESASTNQTSMYLCASNGGSGNTIYFGEGSWLTVV.

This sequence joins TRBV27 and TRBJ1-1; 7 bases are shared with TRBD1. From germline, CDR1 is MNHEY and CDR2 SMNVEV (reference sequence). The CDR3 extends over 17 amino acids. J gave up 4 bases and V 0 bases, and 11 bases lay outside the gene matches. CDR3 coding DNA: TGTGCCAGCAGTTTATCAGGGGGCTTGGTTTCGAGCACTGAAGCTTTCTTT. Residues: CASSLSGGLVSSTEAFF.

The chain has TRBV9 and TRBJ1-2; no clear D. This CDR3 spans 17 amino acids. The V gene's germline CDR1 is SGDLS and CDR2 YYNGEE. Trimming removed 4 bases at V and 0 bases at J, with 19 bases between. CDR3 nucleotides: TGTGCCAGCAGCCTTCGGCGCGAGACTGATTCTAACTATGGCTACACCTTC. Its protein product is CASSLRRETDSNYGYTF.

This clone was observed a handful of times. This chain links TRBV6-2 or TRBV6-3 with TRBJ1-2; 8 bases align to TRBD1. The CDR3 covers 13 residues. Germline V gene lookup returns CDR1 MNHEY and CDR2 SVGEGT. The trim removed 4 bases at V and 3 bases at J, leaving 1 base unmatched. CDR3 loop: CASSLQGDYGYTF. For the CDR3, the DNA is TGTGCCAGCAGTTTACAGGGGGACTATGGCTACACCTTC.

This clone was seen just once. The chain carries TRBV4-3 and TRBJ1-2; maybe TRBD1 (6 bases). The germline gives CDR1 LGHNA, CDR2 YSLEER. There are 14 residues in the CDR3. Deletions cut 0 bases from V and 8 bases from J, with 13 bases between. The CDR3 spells CASSQDWGGKGYTF. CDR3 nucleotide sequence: TGCGCCAGCAGCCAAGATTGGGGGGGCAAGGGCTACACCTTC.

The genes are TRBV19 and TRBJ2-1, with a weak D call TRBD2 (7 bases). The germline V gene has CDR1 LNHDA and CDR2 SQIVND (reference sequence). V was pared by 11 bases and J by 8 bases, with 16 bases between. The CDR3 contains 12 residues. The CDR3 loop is CACARGGDEQFF. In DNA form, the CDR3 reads TGTGCCTGCGCTAGGGGGGGCGATGAGCAGTTCTTC.

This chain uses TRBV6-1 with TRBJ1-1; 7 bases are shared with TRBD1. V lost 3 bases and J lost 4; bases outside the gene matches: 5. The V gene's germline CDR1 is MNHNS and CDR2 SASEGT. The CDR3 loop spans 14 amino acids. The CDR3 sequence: CASSDDRAGTEAFF. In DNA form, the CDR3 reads TGTGCCAGCAGTGATGACAGGGCTGGCACTGAAGCTTTCTTT.

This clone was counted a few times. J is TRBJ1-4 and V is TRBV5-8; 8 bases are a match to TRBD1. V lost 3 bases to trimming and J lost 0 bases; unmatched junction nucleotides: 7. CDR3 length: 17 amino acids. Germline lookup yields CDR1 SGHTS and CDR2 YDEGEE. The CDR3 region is CASSSGQVATTNEKLFF. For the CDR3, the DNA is TGTGCCAGCAGCTCGGGACAGGTCGCCACAACTAATGAAAAACTGTTTTTT. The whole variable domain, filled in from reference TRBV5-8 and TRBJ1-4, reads EAGVTQSPTHLIKTRGQQATLRCSPISGHTSVYWYQQALGLGLQFLLWYDEGEERNRGNFPPRFSGRQFPNYSSELNVNALELEDSALYLCASSSGQVATTNEKLFFGSGTQLSVL.

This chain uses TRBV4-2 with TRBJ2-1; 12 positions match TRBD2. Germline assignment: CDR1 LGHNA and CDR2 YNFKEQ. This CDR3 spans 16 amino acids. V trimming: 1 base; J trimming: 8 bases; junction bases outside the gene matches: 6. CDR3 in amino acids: CASSQVASGGAHEQFF. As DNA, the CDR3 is TGTGCCAGCAGCCAAGTAGCTAGCGGGGGGGCCCATGAGCAGTTCTTC.

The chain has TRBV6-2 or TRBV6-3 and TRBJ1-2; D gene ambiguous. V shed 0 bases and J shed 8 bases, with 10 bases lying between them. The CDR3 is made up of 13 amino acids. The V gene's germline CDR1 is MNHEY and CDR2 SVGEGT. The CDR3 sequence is CASSYSRVRGYTF. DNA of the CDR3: TGTGCCAGCAGTTACTCGAGGGTACGGGGCTACACCTTC.

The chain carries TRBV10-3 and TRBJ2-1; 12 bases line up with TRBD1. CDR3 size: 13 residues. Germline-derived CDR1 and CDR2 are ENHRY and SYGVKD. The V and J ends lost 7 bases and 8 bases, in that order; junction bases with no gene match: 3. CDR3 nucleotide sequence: TGTGCCATCACGGGACAGGGGGCGGATGAGCAGTTCTTC. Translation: CAITGQGADEQFF.

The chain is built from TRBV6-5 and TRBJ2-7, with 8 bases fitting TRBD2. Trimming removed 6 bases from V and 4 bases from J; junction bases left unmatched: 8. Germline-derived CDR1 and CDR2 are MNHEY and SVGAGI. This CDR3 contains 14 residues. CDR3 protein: CASRKGGLGYEQYF. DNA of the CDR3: TGTGCCAGCAGGAAAGGGGGACTAGGGTACGAGCAGTACTTC.

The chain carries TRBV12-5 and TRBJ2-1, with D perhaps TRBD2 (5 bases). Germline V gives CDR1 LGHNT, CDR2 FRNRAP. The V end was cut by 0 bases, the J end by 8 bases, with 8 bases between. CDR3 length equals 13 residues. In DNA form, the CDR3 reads TGTGCTAGTGGTTTGGTTGAGGGCCATGAGCAGTTCTTC. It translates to CASGLVEGHEQFF.

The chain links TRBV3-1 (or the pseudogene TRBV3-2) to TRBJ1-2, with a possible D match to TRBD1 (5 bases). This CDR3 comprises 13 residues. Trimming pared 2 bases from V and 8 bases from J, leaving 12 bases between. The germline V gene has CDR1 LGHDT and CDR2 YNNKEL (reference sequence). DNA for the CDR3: TGTGCCAGCAGCCAAAATACCAAGGGGGGCTACACCTTC. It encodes CASSQNTKGGYTF.

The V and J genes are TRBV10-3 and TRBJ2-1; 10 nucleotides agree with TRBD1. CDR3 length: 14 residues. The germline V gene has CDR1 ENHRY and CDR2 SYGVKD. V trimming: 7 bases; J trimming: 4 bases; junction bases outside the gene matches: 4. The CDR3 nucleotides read TGTGCCATCACTGACAGGGGGCAGTACAATGAGCAGTTCTTC. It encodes CAITDRGQYNEQFF.

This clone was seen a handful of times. Here the CDR3 reads CSVRTDRYGYTF. CDR3 in DNA: TGCAGCGTACGGACAGACCGCTATGGCTACACCTTC. V usage is TRBV29-1 and J usage is TRBJ1-2; TRBD1 is a possible D gene (6 bases). Germline values: CDR1 SQVTM, CDR2 ANQGSEA. V dropped 6 bases and J dropped 4 bases, with 12 bases sitting between them. The CDR3 consists of 12 residues. Based on the CDR3 plus reference TRBV29-1 and TRBJ1-2, the full variable domain is SAVISQKPSRDICQRGTSLTIQCQVDSQVTMMFWYRQQPGQSLTLIATANQGSEATYESGFVIDKFPISRPNLTFSTLTVSNMSPEDSSIYLCSVRTDRYGYTFGSGTRLTVV.

CDR3 sequence (DNA): TGTGCCACCAGTGTGGGGGGACTTGGCTACACCTTC. Its translation: CATSVGGLGYTF. The chain carries TRBV24-1 and TRBJ1-2, with D perhaps TRBD1 (5 bases). Trimming cost V 5 bases and J 7 bases, with 10 bases left between them. This CDR3 contains 12 residues. The germline V gene has CDR1 KGHDR and CDR2 SFDVKD.

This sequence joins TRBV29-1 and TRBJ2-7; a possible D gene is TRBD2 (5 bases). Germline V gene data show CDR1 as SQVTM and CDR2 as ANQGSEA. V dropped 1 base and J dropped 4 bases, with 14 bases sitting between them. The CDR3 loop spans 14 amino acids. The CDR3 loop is CSVEGGLRGYEQYF. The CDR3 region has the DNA TGCAGCGTTGAAGGTGGGCTCCGCGGGTACGAGCAGTACTTC.

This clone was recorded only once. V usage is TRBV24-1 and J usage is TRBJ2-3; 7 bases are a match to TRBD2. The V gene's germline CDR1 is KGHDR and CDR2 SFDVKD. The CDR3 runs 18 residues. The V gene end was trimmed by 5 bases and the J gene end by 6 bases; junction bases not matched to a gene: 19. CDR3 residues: CATSAPGSSGPWWDTQYF. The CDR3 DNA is TGTGCCACCAGTGCCCCCGGGTCTAGCGGTCCTTGGTGGGATACGCAGTATTTT.

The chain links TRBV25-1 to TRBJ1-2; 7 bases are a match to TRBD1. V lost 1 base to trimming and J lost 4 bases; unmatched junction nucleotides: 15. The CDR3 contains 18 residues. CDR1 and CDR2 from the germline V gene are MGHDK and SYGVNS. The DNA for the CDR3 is TGTGCCAGCAGTGAATTTATCGGGACAGCCGGAGGCTCCTATGGCTACACCTTC. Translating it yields CASSEFIGTAGGSYGYTF.

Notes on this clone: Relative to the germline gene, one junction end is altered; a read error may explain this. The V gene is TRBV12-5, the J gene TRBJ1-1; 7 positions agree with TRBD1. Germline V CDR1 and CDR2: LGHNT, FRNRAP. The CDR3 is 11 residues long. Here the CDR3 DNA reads TGTGCTAGTGCTTTGGGACAGGAAGCTTTCTTT. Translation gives CASALGQEAFF.

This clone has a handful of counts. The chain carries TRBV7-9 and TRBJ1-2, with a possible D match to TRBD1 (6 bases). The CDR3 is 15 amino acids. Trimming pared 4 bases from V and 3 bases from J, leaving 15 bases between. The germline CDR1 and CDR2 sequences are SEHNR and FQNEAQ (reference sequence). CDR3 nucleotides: TGTGCCAGCAGCTCGGCGCGGACAGTGCACTATGGCTACACCTTC. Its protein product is CASSSARTVHYGYTF. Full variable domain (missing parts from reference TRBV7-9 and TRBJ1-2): DTGVSQNPRHKITKRGQNVTFRCDPISEHNRLYWYRQTLGQGPEFLTYFQNEAQLEKSRLLSDRFSAERPKGSFSTLEIQRTEQGDSAMYLCASSSARTVHYGYTFGSGTRLTVV.